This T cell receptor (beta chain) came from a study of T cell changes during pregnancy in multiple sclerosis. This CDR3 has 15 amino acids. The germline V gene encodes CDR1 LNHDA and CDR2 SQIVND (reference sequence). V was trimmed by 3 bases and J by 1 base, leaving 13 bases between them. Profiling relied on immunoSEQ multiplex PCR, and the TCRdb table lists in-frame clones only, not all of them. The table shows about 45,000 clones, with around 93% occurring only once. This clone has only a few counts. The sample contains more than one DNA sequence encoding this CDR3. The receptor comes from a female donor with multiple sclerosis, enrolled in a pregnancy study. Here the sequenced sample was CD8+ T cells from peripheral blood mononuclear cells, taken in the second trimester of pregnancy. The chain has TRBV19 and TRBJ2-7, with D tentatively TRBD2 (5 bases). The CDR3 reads CASSIGRGTSYEQYF. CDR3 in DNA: TGTGCCAGTAGTATCGGCCGGGGAACGTCCTACGAGCAGTACTTC.